The rows below give T cell receptor beta chains drawn from one sample of a study of cytotoxic CD8 clonotypes in ibrutinib-treated CLL. Sequencing was performed with immunoSEQ multiplex PCR; in TCRdb, only in-frame clones are kept and a portion is missing. The sample carries under 200,000 clones, approximately 80% recorded once. The sample here was PBMCs, taken after 24 months of ibrutinib treatment. These receptors originate from a human donor with chronic lymphocytic leukemia. Each CDR3 is given with its conserved first and last residue. Fields, in order: clone size, D gene, V gene, J gene, CDR3 DNA, CDR3 protein. A D gene is named only where the DNA matches it firmly. Clone size is not always given. Where it is, it says once, few, many or a class for expanded clones.

-	-	TRBV11-2	TRBJ2-5	TGTGCCAGCAGACAACAGGGTGGAGAGACCCAGTACTTC	CASRQQGGETQYF
-	TRBD1	TRBV4-3	TRBJ1-3	TGCGCCAGCAGCCAAGAAGGGACAGGGGTGAGCACCATATATTTT	CASSQEGTGVSTIYF
-	-	TRBV29-1	TRBJ1-1	TGCAGCACCGGGGGACGGAACACTGAAGCTTTCTTT	CSTGGRNTEAFF
-	-	TRBV5-1	TRBJ2-3	TGCGCCAGCAGCAACTCACGGGACCCTACAGATACGCAGTATTTT	CASSNSRDPTDTQYF
-	TRBD1	TRBV2	TRBJ1-1	TGTGCCAGACAGGGGGTGCGGGTCACTGAAGCTTTCTTT	CARQGVRVTEAFF
few	-	TRBV27	TRBJ2-7	TGTGCCAGCAGTTTAAGAGGGGAGCAGTACTTC	CASSLRGEQYF
-	TRBD2	TRBV30	TRBJ2-3	TGTGCCTGGTCCCCGGGACTAAACACAGATACGCAGTATTTT	CAWSPGLNTDTQYF
-	-	TRBV19	TRBJ1-5	TGTGCCAGTAGACCCATCGGGGGATATAGCAATCAGCCCCAGCATTTT	CASRPIGGYSNQPQHF
-	TRBD1	TRBV10-3	TRBJ1-2	TGTGCCATCATGGGGACAGGGTTCTATGGCTACACCTTC	CAIMGTGFYGYTF
-	TRBD2	TRBV25-1	TRBJ2-7	TGTGCCAGCAGTGCCGAGCCGTGGGGGGGCTACGAGCAGTACTTC	CASSAEPWGGYEQYF
once	TRBD1	TRBV7-9	TRBJ1-1	TGTGCCGGCTTCCTTACCGGGACAGGCGATTTTGGCACTGAAGCTTTCTTT	CAGFLTGTGDFGTEAFF
-	-	TRBV30	TRBJ1-3	TGTGCCTGGAGTTATCAGATCGCCATATATTTT	CAWSYQIAIYF
-	TRBD1	TRBV5-1	TRBJ2-7	TGCGCCAGCAGCTTGACTCAGGGGGCCTACGAGCAGTACTTC	CASSLTQGAYEQYF
once	-	TRBV6-1	TRBJ1-2	TGTGCCAGCAGTGAACGGGTCGGCTATGGCTACACCTTC	CASSERVGYGYTF
-	-	TRBV5-1	TRBJ1-5	TGCGCCAGCAGCTCTACCGGGACCGCCAATCAGCCCCAGCATTTT	CASSSTGTANQPQHF
-	TRBD1	TRBV6-5	TRBJ1-2	TGTGCCAGCAGTTACTCTCGACAGGGGAGCGCTGGATACACCTTC	CASSYSRQGSAGYTF
-	TRBD2	TRBV5-1	TRBJ2-3	TGCGCCAGCAGATGGGCGGGCGGGAGAACAGATACGCAGTATTTT	CASRWAGGRTDTQYF
-	TRBD1	TRBV28	TRBJ2-7	TGTGCCAGCAGTTCCACCGGACAGGGTTCTTACGAGCAGTACTTC	CASSSTGQGSYEQYF
-	-	TRBV7-2	TRBJ1-6	TGTGCCAGCAGCTTACGGCCAGGCGCTAACTCCTATAATTCACCCCTCCACTTT	CASSLRPGANSYNSPLHF
once	-	TRBV30	TRBJ1-3	TGTGCCTGGAGTGTAAGGGGGGCGACTGGAAACACCATATATTTT	CAWSVRGATGNTIYF
-	-	TRBV30	TRBJ1-1	TGTGCCTGGAGTGTACGTGGTCGGGCTTTCTTT	CAWSVRGRAFF
-	-	TRBV4-1	TRBJ1-2	TGCGCCAGCAGCCCCCCGGGCAGGTTCGAAGGCTACACCTTC	CASSPPGRFEGYTF
-	-	TRBV6-1	TRBJ1-3	TGTGCCAGCAGTGTCGCCTACTCTGGAAACACCATATATTTT	CASSVAYSGNTIYF
-	TRBD2	TRBV5-1	TRBJ2-7	TGCGCCAGCAGCTCCGGGAGCGGGAGAGCGAGCGAGCAGTACTTC	CASSSGSGRASEQYF
-	TRBD1	TRBV6-4	TRBJ1-4	TGTGCCAGCAGTGACCCGGGACAGGGGAATGAAAAACTGTTTTTT	CASSDPGQGNEKLFF
-	TRBD1	TRBV9	TRBJ2-7	TGTGCCAGCAGCTGGACAGGGGTCCCCTACGAGCAGTACTTC	CASSWTGVPYEQYF
once	TRBD1	TRBV6-5	TRBJ1-2	TGTGCCAGCAGTTACTCTCGGACAGGAGCTAACTATGGCTACACCTTC	CASSYSRTGANYGYTF
-	TRBD1	TRBV27	TRBJ1-2	TGTGCCAGCAGTTTGAAAGGGACAGGGTTGGTAGGCTACACCTTC	CASSLKGTGLVGYTF
-	-	TRBV19	TRBJ1-3	TGTGCCAGTAGTCCCCCGCTCTCTGGAAACACCATATATTTT	CASSPPLSGNTIYF
once	-	TRBV5-1	TRBJ2-7	TGCGCCAGCAGCTCGACCACAGGGATCTACGAGCAGTACTTC	CASSSTTGIYEQYF
-	-	TRBV20-1	TRBJ1-2	TGCAGTGCTTGGGGACCGAATGGCTACACCTTC	CSAWGPNGYTF
-	-	TRBV4-2	TRBJ2-7	TGTGCCAGCAGCCAAGCTTCCCCAAGGAGCTCCTACGAGCAGTACTTC	CASSQASPRSSYEQYF
-	-	TRBV5-1	TRBJ1-2	TGCGCCAGCAGCCCAGGTACATTACAGGGCTATGGCTACACCTTC	CASSPGTLQGYGYTF
-	-	TRBV18	TRBJ1-1	TGTGCCAGCTCACCCACGTCACAGCTTGAAGCTTTCTTT	CASSPTSQLEAFF
-	-	TRBV7-2	TRBJ2-6	TGTGCCAGCAGCCCCGACGGTGGGGCCAACGTCCTGACTTTC	CASSPDGGANVLTF
-	-	TRBV7-7	TRBJ2-3	TGTGCTAGCAGCTCACGTATCGTGGCCGGTGGGGGGCCAGATACGCAGTATTTT	CASSSRIVAGGGPDTQYF
-	-	TRBV14	TRBJ2-7	TGTGCCAGCAGTCGGGTGCGGGGTTACGAGCAGTACTTC	CASSRVRGYEQYF
-	-	TRBV6-6	TRBJ2-7	TGTGCCAGCAGTTACCCACGGGGCGAGCAGTACTTC	CASSYPRGEQYF
-	-	TRBV30	TRBJ1-4	TGTGCCTGGAGTTCGGGGACGGCCTTGTTTGGAAAACTGTTTTTT	CAWSSGTALFGKLFF
-	TRBD1	TRBV18	TRBJ1-2	TGTGCCAGCTCACTAAGCGGACAGGCCGGCTACACCTTC	CASSLSGQAGYTF
-	TRBD1	TRBV19	TRBJ1-1	TGTGCCACCTTCCTCGGACAGGGTAACACTGAAGCTTTCTTT	CATFLGQGNTEAFF
-	-	TRBV18	TRBJ1-4	TGTGCCAGCTCACCACACGAAGGGGTTGGGGAAAAACTGTTTTTT	CASSPHEGVGEKLFF